This TCR beta chain stems from a study of T-cell reconstitution after alpha-beta-depleted transplantation in children (dated by TCRdb to between 2015 and 2016). Describing the broader study: T-cell immune reconstitution after TCRalphabeta/CD19-depleted allogeneic hematopoietic cell transplantation in children was quantitatively tracked in the study by means of TCR repertoire profiling.

Broad study findings and their caveats: Apparently early alphabetaT-cell count recovery about two months after transplant reportedly relied on only several hundred rapidly expanded clones derived from non-depleted graft cells. Hyperexpanded clone frequencies declined over subsequent months; after one year, T-cell counts and TCRbeta diversity were mostly attributed to newly produced T cells. The high TCRbeta diversity at day 60 in some patients was ascribed to recipient T cells and intrathymic progenitors that had survived conditioning.

Turning to this clonotype: Its antigen specificity is not known. Nothing much larger sits one base from this clone, and base qualities are not available.

Receptors were amplified or captured by PCR. Sequencing instrument: Illumina HiSeq 2500. TCR libraries were prepared with molecular barcoding, using unique molecular identifiers to normalize TCRbeta repertoire quantification. Through fastp at Q25 and MiXCR, TCRdb rebuilt clones from the public reads, retaining in-frame beta chains. One record per CDR3 amino acid sequence lists the most common genes and DNA. The sample records around 140,000 distinct CDR3 sequences, around 9% of which are singletons. The ten largest clones add up to about a sixth of the sample. From the cysteine up to the phenylalanine, the CDR3 has a length of 15 residues. CDR3 DNA is the only sequence kept; it has 45 bases, read in frame from the first base. At the junction V is shortened by 5 bases and J by 5 bases; bases outside the gene matches: 9. Via the germline V gene, CDR1 is SGHTA and CDR2 FQGNSA. Taken with the paper, the label for treatment or condition translates to: allogeneic hematopoietic cell transplantation with graft depleted of TCRalphabeta T cells and CD19 B cells. Transplant recipients were children who received TCRalphabeta/CD19-depleted allogeneic hematopoietic cell grafts.

Sequenced here: PBMCs, mostly from graft donor cells, sampled 180 days after TCRalphabeta/CD19-depleted stem cell transplant. This receptor was identified in a female patient aged 2-10 years who had a stem cell transplant for congenital amegakaryocytic thrombocytopenia, so the T cells may come from the graft donor. The chain is made from TRBV7-2 and TRBJ2-5; 9 middle bases align to TRBD2. Here the CDR3 is given as CASSPGLAGRETQYF. The bases are TGTGCCAGCAGCCCCGGCCTAGCGGGGAGGGAGACCCAGTACTTC.